The entry below describes one TCR beta chain. This sample was included in a study of CD8+ T cells in alopecia areata. Specified treatment: oral pan-JAK inhibitor, 5-10 mg twice daily. Lesional scalp tissue (obtained by punch biopsy) and peripheral blood were collected from alopecia areata patients. In each case, RNA was isolated and then reverse transcribed into cDNA as the sequencing template. Clones were sequenced by immunoSEQ multiplex PCR, and TCRdb holds only the in-frame ones, with some missing. The sample includes 95,000 to 100,000 clones, roughly 56% of them seen just once. The clonotype was recovered from a human donor with alopecia areata. Sample: CD8+ T cells sorted from blood, taken between weeks 55 and 65, from a patient treated with tofacitinib.

CDR3 DNA sequence: TGTGCCAGCAGACCCACTGGGCGCGGGGAAAATGAGCAGTTCTTC. Protein: CASRPTGRGENEQFF. The rearrangement joins TRBV7-9 to TRBJ2-1; a weak D match, TRBD2 (6 bases). Between the trimmed V and J ends, which lost 6 bases and 7 bases, there was a span of 19 bases. Per the germline V gene, CDR1 is SEHNR and CDR2 is FQNEAQ (reference sequence). The CDR3 loop spans 15 amino acids.